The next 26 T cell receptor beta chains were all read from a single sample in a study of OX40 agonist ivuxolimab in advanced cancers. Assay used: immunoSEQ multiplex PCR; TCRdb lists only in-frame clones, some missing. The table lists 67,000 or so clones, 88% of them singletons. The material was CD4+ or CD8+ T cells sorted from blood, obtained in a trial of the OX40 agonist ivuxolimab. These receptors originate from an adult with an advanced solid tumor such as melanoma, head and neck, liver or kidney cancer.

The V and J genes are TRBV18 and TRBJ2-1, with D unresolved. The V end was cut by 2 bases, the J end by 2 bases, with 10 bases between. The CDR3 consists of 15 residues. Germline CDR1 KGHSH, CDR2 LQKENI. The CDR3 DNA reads TGTGCCAGCTCACCAGATCCAGACGCCTACAATGAGCAGTTCTTC. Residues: CASSPDPDAYNEQFF.

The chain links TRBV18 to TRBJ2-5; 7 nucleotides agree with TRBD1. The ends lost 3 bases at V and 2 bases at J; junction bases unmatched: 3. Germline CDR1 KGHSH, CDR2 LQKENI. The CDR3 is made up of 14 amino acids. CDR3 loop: CASSPGTVQETQYF. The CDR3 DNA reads TGTGCCAGCTCACCCGGGACAGTACAAGAGACCCAGTACTTC.

This CDR3 reads CASRLRGSYGYTF. Here the CDR3 DNA reads TGTGCAAGTCGCTTAAGGGGGTCTTATGGCTACACCTTC. V is TRBV12-2 and J is TRBJ1-2; TRBD1, the table's D call, was not compared with the DNA. TRBV12-2 is described as a pseudogene. CDR3 size: 13 residues.

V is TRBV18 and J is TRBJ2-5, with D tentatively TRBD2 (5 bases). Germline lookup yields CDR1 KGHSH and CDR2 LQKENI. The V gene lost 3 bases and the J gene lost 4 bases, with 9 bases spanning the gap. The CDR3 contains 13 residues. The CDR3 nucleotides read TGTGCCAGCTCACCCGGTGGAGGAGAGACCCAGTACTTC. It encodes CASSPGGGETQYF.

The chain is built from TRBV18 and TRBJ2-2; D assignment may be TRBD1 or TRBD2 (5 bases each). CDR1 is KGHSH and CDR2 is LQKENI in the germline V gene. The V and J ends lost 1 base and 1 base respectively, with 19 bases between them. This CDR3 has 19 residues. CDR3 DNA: TGTGCCAGCTCACCACGCCCCTTTGAAGGGACGGGGAACACCGGGGAGCTGTTTTTT. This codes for CASSPRPFEGTGNTGELFF.

The CDR3 here is CASSPGRGTEAFF. The DNA for the CDR3 is TGTGCCAGCAGCCCTGGAAGGGGCACTGAAGCTTTCTTT. The J gene is TRBJ1-1, the V gene TRBV6-5; a possible D gene is TRBD1 (5 bases). CDR1 is MNHEY and CDR2 is SVGAGI in the germline V gene. The CDR3 totals 13 residues. Trimming shortened V by 6 bases and J by 4 bases, and 12 bases separated the two germline ends.

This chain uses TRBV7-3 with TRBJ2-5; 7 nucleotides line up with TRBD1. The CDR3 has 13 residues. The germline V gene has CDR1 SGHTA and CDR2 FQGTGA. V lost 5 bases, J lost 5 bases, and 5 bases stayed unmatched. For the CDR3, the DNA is TGTGCCAGCAGCCCGAGGGGGCAGGAGACCCAGTACTTC. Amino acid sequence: CASSPRGQETQYF.

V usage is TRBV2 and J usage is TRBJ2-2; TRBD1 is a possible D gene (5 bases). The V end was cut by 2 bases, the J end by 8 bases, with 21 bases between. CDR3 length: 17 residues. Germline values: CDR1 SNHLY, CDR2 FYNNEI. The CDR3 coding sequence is TGTGCCAGCAGTGAATTCCAGGGTTGGACGTCGTGGGGGGAGCTGTTTTTT. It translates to CASSEFQGWTSWGELFF.

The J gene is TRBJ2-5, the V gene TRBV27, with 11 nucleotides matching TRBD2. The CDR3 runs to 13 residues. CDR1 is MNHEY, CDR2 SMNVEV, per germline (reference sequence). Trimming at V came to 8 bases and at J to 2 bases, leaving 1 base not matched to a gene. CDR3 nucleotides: TGTGCCAGCCGACTAGCGGGACAAGAGACCCAGTACTTC. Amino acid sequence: CASRLAGQETQYF.

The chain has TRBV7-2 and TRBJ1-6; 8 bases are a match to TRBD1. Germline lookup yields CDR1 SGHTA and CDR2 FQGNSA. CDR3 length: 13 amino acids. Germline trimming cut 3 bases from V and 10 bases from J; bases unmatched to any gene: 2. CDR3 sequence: CASSFDRGSPLHF. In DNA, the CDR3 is TGTGCCAGCAGCTTCGACAGGGGATCACCCCTCCACTTT.

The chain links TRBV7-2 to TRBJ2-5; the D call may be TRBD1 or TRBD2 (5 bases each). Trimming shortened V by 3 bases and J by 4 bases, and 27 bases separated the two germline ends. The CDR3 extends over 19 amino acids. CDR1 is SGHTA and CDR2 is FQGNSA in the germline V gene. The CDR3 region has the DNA TGTGCCAGCAGCTTCCCCACAGGAGGTGTCGGTGATTCGAGAGAGACCCAGTACTTC. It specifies CASSFPTGGVGDSRETQYF.

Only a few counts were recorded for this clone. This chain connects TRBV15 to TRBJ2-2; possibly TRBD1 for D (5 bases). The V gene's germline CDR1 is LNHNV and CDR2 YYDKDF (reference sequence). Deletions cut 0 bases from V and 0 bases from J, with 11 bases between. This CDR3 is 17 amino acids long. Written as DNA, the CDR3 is TGTGCCACCAGCAGAGATATTGGGGCCGCGAACACCGGGGAGCTGTTTTTT. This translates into CATSRDIGAANTGELFF.

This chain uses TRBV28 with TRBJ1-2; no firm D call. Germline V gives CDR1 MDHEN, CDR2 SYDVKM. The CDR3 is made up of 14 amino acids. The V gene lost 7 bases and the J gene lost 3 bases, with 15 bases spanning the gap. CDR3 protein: CASNGPGGDYGYTF. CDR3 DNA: TGTGCCAGCAACGGGCCAGGCGGGGACTATGGCTACACCTTC.

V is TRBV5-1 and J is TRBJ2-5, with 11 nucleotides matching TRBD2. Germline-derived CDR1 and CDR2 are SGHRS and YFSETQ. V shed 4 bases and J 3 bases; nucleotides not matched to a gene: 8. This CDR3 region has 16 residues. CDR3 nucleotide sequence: TGCGCCAGCAGCCAGGGACTAGCGGTGGTTAAAGAGACCCAGTACTTC. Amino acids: CASSQGLAVVKETQYF. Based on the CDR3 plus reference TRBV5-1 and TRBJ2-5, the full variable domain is KAGVTQTPRYLIKTRGQQVTLSCSPISGHRSVSWYQQTPGQGLQFLFEYFSETQRNKGNFPGRFSGRQFSNSRSEMNVSTLELGDSALYLCASSQGLAVVKETQYFGPGTRLLVL.

The DNA for the CDR3 is TGTGCCAGCAGAGCGGGAGCCATAACAGATACGCAGTATTTT. This gives the protein CASRAGAITDTQYF. The gene calls are TRBV6-6 and TRBJ2-3; the match to TRBD2 covers 8 bases. V lost 6 bases to trimming and J lost 3 bases; unmatched junction nucleotides: 5. This CDR3 spans 14 amino acids. The germline V gene has CDR1 MNHNY and CDR2 SVGAGI (reference sequence).

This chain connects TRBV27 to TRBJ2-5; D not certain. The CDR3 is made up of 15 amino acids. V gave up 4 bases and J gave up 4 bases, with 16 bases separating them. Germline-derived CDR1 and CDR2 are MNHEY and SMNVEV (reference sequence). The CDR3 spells CASSSFTGSGETQYF. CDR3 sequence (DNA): TGTGCCAGCAGTTCGTTTACGGGTTCAGGAGAGACCCAGTACTTC.

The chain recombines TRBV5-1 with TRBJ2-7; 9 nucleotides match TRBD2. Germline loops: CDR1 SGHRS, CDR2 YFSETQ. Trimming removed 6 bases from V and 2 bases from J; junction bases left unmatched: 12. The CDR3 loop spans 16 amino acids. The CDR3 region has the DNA TGCGCCAGCATCGAGGGGCCGGGACTAGCTGCCTACGAGCAGTACTTC. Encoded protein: CASIEGPGLAAYEQYF.

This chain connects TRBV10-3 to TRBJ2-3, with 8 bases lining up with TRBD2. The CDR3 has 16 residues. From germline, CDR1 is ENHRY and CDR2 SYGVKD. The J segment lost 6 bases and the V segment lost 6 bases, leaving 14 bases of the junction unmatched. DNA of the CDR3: TGTGCCATCAGGACCATTAGCGGGAAGGGAGGGGATACGCAGTATTTT. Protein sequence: CAIRTISGKGGDTQYF.

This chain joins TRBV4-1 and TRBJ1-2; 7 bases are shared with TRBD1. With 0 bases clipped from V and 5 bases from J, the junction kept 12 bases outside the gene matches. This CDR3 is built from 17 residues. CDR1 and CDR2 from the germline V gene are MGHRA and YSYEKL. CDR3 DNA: TGCGCCAGCAGCCAAGAATTAGGGACAGTCTTACAGTATGGCTACACCTTC. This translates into CASSQELGTVLQYGYTF.

In nucleotides, the CDR3 is TGTGCCAGCAGTTTACCGGGGAGCGGTGGCTACACCTTC. This codes for CASSLPGSGGYTF. This rearrangement joins TRBV28 to TRBJ1-2; no firm D call. Trimming took 2 bases from V and 7 from J, leaving 11 bases between them. This CDR3 comprises 13 residues. Looked up from germline, CDR1 is MDHEN and CDR2 is SYDVKM.

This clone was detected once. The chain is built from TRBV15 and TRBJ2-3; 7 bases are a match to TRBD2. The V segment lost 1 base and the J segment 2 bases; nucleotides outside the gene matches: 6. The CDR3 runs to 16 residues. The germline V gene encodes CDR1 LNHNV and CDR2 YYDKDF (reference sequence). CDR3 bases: TGTGCCACCAGCAGAGGTCTAGCGGCCAACACAGATACGCAGTATTTT. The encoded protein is CATSRGLAANTDTQYF.

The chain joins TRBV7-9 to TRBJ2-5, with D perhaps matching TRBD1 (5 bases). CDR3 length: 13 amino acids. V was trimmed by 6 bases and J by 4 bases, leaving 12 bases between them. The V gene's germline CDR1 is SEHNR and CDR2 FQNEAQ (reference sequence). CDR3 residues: CASRTTVGETQYF. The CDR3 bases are TGTGCCAGCAGGACGACAGTGGGAGAGACCCAGTACTTC.

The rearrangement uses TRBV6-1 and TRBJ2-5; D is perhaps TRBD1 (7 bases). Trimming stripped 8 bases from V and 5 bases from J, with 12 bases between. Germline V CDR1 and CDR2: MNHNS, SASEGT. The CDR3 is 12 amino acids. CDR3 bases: TGTGCCAGCTGGGCAGGGGGGGAGACCCAGTACTTC. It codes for CASWAGGETQYF.

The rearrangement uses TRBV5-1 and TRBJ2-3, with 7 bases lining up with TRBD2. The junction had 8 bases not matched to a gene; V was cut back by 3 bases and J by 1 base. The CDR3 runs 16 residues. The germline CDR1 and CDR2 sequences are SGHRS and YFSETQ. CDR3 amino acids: CASSYWWGGGTDTQYF. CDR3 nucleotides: TGCGCCAGCAGCTACTGGTGGGGGGGAGGCACAGATACGCAGTATTTT.

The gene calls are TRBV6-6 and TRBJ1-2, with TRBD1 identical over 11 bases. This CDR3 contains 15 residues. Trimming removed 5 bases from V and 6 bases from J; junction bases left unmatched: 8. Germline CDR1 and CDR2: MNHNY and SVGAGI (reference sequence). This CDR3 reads CASSRTGGEGDGYTF. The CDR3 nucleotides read TGTGCCAGCAGTCGGACAGGGGGCGAAGGGGATGGCTACACCTTC.

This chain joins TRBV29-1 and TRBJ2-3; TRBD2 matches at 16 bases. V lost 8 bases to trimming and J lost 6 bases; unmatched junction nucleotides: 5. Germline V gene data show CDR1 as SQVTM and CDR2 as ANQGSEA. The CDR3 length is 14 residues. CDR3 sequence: CSLGLAGGSDTQYF. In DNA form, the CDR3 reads TGCAGCCTGGGACTAGCGGGGGGGTCGGATACGCAGTATTTT.